This T cell receptor (beta chain) was sequenced in a study of CD8+ T cells in alopecia areata. Study details: Tofacitinib continued for 6 to 18 months and was then withheld for 6 months.

Extracted from the samples, RNA was reverse transcribed into cDNA to serve as the sequencing template. Measured with immunoSEQ multiplex PCR; TCRdb has only the in-frame clones, and not every one. The sample has 190,000 or so clones, around 60% seen once; the top ten hold around an eighth. Stated treatment: oral pan-JAK inhibitor, 5-10 mg twice daily. The V end was cut by 0 bases, the J end by 3 bases, with 5 bases between. CDR1 and CDR2 from the germline V gene are MNHEY and SVGAGI. The CDR3 extends over 14 amino acids. The chain carries TRBV6-5 and TRBJ2-2; D is uncertain. Sequences were derived from CD8+ T cells sorted from blood, sampled at week 24, from a patient treated with tofacitinib. The clonotype comes from a human donor with alopecia areata. The CDR3: CASSYSSDTGELFF. CDR3 DNA: TGTGCCAGCAGTTACTCGTCAGACACCGGGGAGCTGTTTTTT.